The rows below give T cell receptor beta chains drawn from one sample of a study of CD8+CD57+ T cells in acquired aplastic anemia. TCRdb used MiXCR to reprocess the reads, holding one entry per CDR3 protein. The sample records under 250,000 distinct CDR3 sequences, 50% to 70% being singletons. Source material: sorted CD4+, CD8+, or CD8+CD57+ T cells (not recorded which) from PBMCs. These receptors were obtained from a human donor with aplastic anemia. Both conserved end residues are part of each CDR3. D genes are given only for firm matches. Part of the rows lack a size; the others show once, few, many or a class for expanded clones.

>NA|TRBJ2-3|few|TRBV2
TGTGCCAGCATCGGGAGAACGAGCACAGATACGCAGTATTTT
CASIGRTSTDTQYF
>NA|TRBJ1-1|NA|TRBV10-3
TGTGCCATCACTGAGCAGGGAAGGGGGAACACTGAAGCTTTCTTT
CAITEQGRGNTEAFF
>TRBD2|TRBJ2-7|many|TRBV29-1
TGCAGCGTTGAAGGGACGAGGGCGGGAGGCGAGCAGTACTTC
CSVEGTRAGGEQYF
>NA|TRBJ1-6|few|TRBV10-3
TGTGCCATCAGTGAGTCAAGGGACTATAATTCACCCCTCCACTTT
CAISESRDYNSPLHF
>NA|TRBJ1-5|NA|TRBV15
TGTGCCACCAGCACACGGGGGGTTAGCAATCAGCCCCAGCATTTT
CATSTRGVSNQPQHF
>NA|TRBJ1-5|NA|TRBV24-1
TGTGCCACCAGTGATAGTGAGGGCCGAAGCAATCAGCCCCGGCATTTT
CATSDSEGRSNQPRHF
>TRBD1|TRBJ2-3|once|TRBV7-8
TGTGCCAGCAGCCACAGGGGGCGCGGGACAGATGCGCAGTATTTT
CASSHRGRGTDAQYF
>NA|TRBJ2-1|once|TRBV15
TGTGCCGCCAGCAGCTTAGAGGTCAGGGTTTTAGCAAATGAGCAGTTCTTC
CAASSLEVRVLANEQFF
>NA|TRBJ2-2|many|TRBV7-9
TGTGCCAGCAGCTTAGCCGGGACATCTCCCGGGGAGCTGTTTTTT
CASSLAGTSPGELFF
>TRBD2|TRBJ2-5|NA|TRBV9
TGTGCCAGCAGCGTAGGGGATAGCGGGGAGGCCGTAGAGACCCAGTACTTC
CASSVGDSGEAVETQYF
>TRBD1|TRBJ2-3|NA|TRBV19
TGTGCCAGTTCGGACAGGGGTGACTCAGGTACGCAGTATTTT
CASSDRGDSGTQYF
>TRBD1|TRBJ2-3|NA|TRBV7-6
TGTGCCAGCAGTCACCGGGACAGGGCAGATACGCAGTATTTT
CASSHRDRADTQYF
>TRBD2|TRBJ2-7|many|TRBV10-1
TGCGCCAGCCAGGGGACTAGAGATCGCGAGCAGTACTTC
CASQGTRDREQYF
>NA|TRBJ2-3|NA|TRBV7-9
TGTGCCAGCAGCTTAGGGGTCGGGACCACAGATACGCAGTATTTT
CASSLGVGTTDTQYF
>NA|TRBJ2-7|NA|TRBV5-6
TGTGCCAGCAGCTTAATCGTGGCAGGGGACGAGCAGTACTTC
CASSLIVAGDEQYF
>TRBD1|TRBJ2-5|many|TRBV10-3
TGTGCCATCAGTGACCCCGAAGGGACAGGGGGAGTGGAGACCCAGTACTTC
CAISDPEGTGGVETQYF
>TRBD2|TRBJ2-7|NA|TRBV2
TGTGCCAGCAATGATCCAGGCGGGAGAAGTTCCTACGAGCAGTACTTC
CASNDPGGRSSYEQYF
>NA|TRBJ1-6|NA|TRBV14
TGTGCCAGCAGCCAAGATTTCGGGGACTCACCCCTCCACTTT
CASSQDFGDSPLHF
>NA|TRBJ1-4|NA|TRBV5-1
TGCGCCAGCAGCCTACAGGGTAGAGATGAAAAACTGTTTTTT
CASSLQGRDEKLFF
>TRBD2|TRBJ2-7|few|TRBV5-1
TGCGCCACCCAGGGACTAGCGGGAGTTGGCGAGCAGTACTTC
CATQGLAGVGEQYF
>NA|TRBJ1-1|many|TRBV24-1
TGTGCCACCAGTGCCGCCGACAGTGGCGCTGAAGCTTTCTTT
CATSAADSGAEAFF
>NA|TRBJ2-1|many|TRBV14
TGTGCCAGCAGCCAGGGTCAAGTCTCCTACAATGAGCAGTTCTTC
CASSQGQVSYNEQFF
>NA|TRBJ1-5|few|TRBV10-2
TGCGCCAGCAGGGACAAATCACAGCCCCAGCATTTT
CASRDKSQPQHF
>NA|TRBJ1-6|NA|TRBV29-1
TGCAGCGTTGAAGGGCGGTTACCCCTCCACTTT
CSVEGRLPLHF
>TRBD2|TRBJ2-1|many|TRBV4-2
TGTGCCAGCAGCCAAGATGAAACGGGGGGGCGGGATGAGCAGTTCTTC
CASSQDETGGRDEQFF
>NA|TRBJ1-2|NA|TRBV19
TGTGCCAGTAGTATGAAGCCAGGGTCGTACGGCCACACCTTC
CASSMKPGSYGHTF
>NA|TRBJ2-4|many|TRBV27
TGTGCCACGGGGAAGGGCGGGTACATTCAGTACTTC
CATGKGGYIQYF
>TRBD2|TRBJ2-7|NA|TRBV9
TGTGCCAGCAGCCTGGGGACTAGCGGGAACTCCTACGAGCAGTACTTC
CASSLGTSGNSYEQYF
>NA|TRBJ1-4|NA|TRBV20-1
TGCAGTGTAAGCGGGGGGCGCGGGCAAGAAAAACTGTTTTTT
CSVSGGRGQEKLFF
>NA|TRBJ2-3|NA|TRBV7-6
TGTGCCAGCAGCCTCCTTGGGGGGGGGCCTGCAGATACGCAGTATTTT
CASSLLGGGPADTQYF
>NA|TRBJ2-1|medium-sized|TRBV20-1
TGCAGTGCCTCCCCGCCAAGACTAGTTCGCAATGAGCAGTTCTTC
CSASPPRLVRNEQFF
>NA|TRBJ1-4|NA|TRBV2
TGTGCCAGCAGTGCGATCACGGAAAAACTGTTTTTT
CASSAITEKLFF
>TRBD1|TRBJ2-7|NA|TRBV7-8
TGTGCCAGCAGCTTAGAGGCAGGGGGTACCTACGAGCAGTACTTC
CASSLEAGGTYEQYF
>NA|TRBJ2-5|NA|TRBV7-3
TGTGCCAGCAGCAAATACGGGGGACAAGAGACCCAGTACTTC
CASSKYGGQETQYF
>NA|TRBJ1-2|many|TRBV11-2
TGTGCCAGCAGCTTATCCGGGGGTGGCTACACCTTC
CASSLSGGGYTF
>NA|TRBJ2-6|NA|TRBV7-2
TGTGCCAGCAGCCGAGGGAGCCCTCATGACTCTGGGGCCAACGTCCTGACTTTC
CASSRGSPHDSGANVLTF
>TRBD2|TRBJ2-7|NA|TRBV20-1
TGCAGTGCTATACAACAGACTAGCGGGACATACGAGCAGTACTTC
CSAIQQTSGTYEQYF
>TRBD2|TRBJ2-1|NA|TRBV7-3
TGTGCCAGCAGTGACTCGGACGGCGGGGGGGCCAATGAGCAGTTCTTC
CASSDSDGGGANEQFF
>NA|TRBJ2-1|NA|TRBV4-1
TGCGCCAGCAGCCAATTGGCAGGGATCAATGAGCAGTTCTTC
CASSQLAGINEQFF
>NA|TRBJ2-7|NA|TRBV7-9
TGTGCCAGCAGCCTGACGGGGGGCGCAGTATTCGAGCAGTACTTC
CASSLTGGAVFEQYF
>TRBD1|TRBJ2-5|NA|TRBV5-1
TGCGCCAGCAGCTTTCGGGACAGGGGTTTATTAGAGACCCAGTACTTC
CASSFRDRGLLETQYF
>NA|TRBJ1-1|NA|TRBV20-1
TGCAGTGCTACGGAAGGGGCCGCGTTGAACACTGAAGCTTTCTTT
CSATEGAALNTEAFF
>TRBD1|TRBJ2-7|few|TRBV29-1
TGCAGCGCCGTAGGGGGACAGGGAAGTAAGCAGTACTTC
CSAVGGQGSKQYF
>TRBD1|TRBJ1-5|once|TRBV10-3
TGTGCCTCCCGGGGACAGGGACTCAATCAGCCCCAGCATTTT
CASRGQGLNQPQHF
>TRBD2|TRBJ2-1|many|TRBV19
TGTGCCAGTAGACAGGGGGCTAGCGGGGGGTACTACAATGAGCAGTTCTTC
CASRQGASGGYYNEQFF